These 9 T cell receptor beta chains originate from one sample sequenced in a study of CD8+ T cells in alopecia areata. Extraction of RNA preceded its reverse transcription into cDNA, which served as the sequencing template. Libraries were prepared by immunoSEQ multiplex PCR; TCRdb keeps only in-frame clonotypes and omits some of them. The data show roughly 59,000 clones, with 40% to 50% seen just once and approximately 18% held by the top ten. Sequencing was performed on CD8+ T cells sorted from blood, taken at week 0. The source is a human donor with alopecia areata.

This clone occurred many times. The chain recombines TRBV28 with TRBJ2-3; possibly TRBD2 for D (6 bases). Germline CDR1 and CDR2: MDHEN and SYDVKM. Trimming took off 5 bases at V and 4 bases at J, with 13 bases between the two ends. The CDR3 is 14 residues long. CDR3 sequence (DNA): TGTGCCAGCAGTGGCACTAGCATCGCAGATACGCAGTATTTT. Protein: CASSGTSIADTQYF. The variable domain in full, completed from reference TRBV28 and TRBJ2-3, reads DVKVTQSSRYLVKRTGEKVFLECVQDMDHENMFWYRQDPGLGLRLIYFSYDVKMKEKGDIPEGYSVSREKKERFSLILESASTNQTSMYLCASSGTSIADTQYFGPGTRLTVL.

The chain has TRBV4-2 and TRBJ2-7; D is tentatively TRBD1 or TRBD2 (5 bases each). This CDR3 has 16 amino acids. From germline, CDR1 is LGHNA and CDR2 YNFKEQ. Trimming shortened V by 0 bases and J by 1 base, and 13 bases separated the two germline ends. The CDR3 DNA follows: TGTGCCAGCAGCCAAGAGGGACCAATATATTCCTACGAGCAGTACTTC. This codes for CASSQEGPIYSYEQYF.

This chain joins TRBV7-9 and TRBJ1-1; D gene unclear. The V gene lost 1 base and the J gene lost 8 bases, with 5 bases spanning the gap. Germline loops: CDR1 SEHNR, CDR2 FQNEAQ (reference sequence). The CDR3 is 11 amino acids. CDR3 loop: CASSLVEEAFF. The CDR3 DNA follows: TGTGCCAGCAGCTTAGTGGAGGAAGCTTTCTTT. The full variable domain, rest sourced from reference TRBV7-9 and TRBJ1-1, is DTGVSQNPRHKITKRGQNVTFRCDPISEHNRLYWYRQTLGQGPEFLTYFQNEAQLEKSRLLSDRFSAERPKGSFSTLEIQRTEQGDSAMYLCASSLVEEAFFGQGTRLTVV.

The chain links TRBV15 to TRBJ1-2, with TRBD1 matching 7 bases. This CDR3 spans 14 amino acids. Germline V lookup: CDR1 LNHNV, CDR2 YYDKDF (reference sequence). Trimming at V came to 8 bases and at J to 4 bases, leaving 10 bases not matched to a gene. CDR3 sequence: CATYTTGAGYGYTF. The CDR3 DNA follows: TGTGCCACCTATACTACAGGGGCCGGCTATGGCTACACCTTC.

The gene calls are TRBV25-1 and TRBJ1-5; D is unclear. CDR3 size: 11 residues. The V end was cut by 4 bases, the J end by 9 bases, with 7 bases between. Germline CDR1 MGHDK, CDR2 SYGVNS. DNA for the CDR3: TGTGCCAGCAGTGCCACTTGGCCCCAGCATTTT. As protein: CASSATWPQHF. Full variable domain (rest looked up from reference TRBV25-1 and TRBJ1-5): EADIYQTPRYLVIGTGKKITLECSQTMGHDKMYWYQQDPGMELHLIHYSYGVNSTEKGDLSSESTVSRIRTEHFPLTLESARPSHTSQYLCASSATWPQHFGDGTRLSIL.

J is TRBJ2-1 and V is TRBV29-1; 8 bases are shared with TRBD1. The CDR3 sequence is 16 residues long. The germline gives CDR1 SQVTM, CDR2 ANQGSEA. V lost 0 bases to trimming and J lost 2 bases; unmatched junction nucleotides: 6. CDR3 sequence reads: CSVEDLPQGAYNEQFF. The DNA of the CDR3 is TGCAGCGTTGAAGATCTTCCACAGGGGGCCTACAATGAGCAGTTCTTC.

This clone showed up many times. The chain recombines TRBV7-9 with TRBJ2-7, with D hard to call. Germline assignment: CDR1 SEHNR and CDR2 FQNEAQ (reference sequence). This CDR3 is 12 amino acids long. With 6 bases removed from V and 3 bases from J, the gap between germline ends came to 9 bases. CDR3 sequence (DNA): TGTGCCAGCAGTCGTACAGACTACGAGCAGTACTTC. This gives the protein CASSRTDYEQYF. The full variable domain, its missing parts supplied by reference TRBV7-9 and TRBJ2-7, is DTGVSQNPRHKITKRGQNVTFRCDPISEHNRLYWYRQTLGQGPEFLTYFQNEAQLEKSRLLSDRFSAERPKGSFSTLEIQRTEQGDSAMYLCASSRTDYEQYFGPGTRLTVT.

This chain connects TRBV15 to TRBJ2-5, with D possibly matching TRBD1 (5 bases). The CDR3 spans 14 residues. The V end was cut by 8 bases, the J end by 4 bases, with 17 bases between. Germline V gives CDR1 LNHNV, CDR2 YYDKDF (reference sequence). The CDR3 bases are TGTGCCACCGAAATCAGGGATGGGTTAGAGACCCAGTACTTC. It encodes CATEIRDGLETQYF.

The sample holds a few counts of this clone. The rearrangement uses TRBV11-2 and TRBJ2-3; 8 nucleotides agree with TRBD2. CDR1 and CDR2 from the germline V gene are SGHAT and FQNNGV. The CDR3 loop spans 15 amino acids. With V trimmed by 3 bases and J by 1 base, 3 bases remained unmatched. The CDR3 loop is CASSFQAGGTDTQYF. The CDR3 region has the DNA TGTGCCAGCAGCTTCCAAGCGGGGGGCACAGATACGCAGTATTTT.